These 26 T cell receptor beta chains share one sample of origin, sequenced in a study of T cell responses to AZD1222 COVID-19 vaccine. Produced via immunoSEQ multiplex PCR; TCRdb's table is partial and in-frame only. The data contain approximately 120,000 clones, about 90% of them singletons. Material: peripheral blood, obtained on day 0 of AZD1222 vaccination. The source of these receptors is an adult in good health.

The rearrangement uses TRBV11-2 and TRBJ2-2; D uncertain. The CDR3 runs to 16 residues. The V end lost 1 base, the J end lost 5 bases, and 14 bases lay between the germline ends. Germline V lookup: CDR1 SGHAT, CDR2 FQNNGV. CDR3 amino acids: CASSLAVLGKTGELFF. In nucleotides, the CDR3 is TGTGCCAGCAGCTTAGCGGTTTTGGGAAAAACCGGGGAGCTGTTTTTT.

This chain connects TRBV10-3 to TRBJ2-3; 8 nucleotides line up with TRBD2. The CDR3 runs to 16 residues. CDR1 is ENHRY, CDR2 SYGVKD, per germline. The V gene end was trimmed by 0 bases and the J gene end by 4 bases; junction bases not matched to a gene: 6. The chain's CDR3 is CAISESGAGGSDTQYF. Here the CDR3 DNA reads TGTGCCATCAGTGAGTCGGGGGCGGGGGGCTCAGATACGCAGTATTTT.

This chain connects TRBV10-2 to TRBJ2-1; no firm D call. Germline values: CDR1 WSHSY, CDR2 SAAADI. The CDR3 is 13 amino acids. Trimming stripped 3 bases from V and 8 bases from J, with 11 bases between. The CDR3: CASSDVGPHEQFF. CDR3 nucleotides: TGCGCCAGCAGTGATGTAGGGCCGCATGAGCAGTTCTTC.

The rearrangement links TRBV5-4 to TRBJ1-4; 8 bases are shared with TRBD1. Germline V gene lookup returns CDR1 SGHNT and CDR2 YYREEE (reference sequence). With 2 bases clipped from V and 7 bases from J, the junction kept 7 bases outside the gene matches. This CDR3 has 15 amino acids. DNA of the CDR3: TGTGCCAGCAGCTTAAAGACAGGGGAGGTTGAAAAACTGTTTTTT. It encodes CASSLKTGEVEKLFF.

J is TRBJ1-6 and V is TRBV5-1; the D is unclear. The CDR3 loop spans 15 amino acids. V was shortened by 5 bases and J by 7 bases, with 16 bases between the two germline ends. Germline values: CDR1 SGHRS, CDR2 YFSETQ. The CDR3 bases are TGCGCCAGCAGGGGAGTGGACGGCGACAATTCACCCCTCCACTTT. Protein: CASRGVDGDNSPLHF.

This clone appeared once. The chain couples TRBV7-9 to TRBJ1-1; D remains unclear. V was pared by 6 bases and J by 4 bases, with 12 bases between. This CDR3 spans 13 amino acids. Germline CDR1 reads SEHNR; CDR2 reads FQNEAQ (reference sequence). The CDR3 loop reads CASRTPGGTEAFF. The CDR3 DNA is TGTGCCAGCAGAACCCCGGGAGGCACTGAAGCTTTCTTT.

The CDR3 protein is CASSFVGKDSPLHF. The CDR3 DNA is TGTGCCAGCAGCTTTGTAGGGAAGGATTCACCCCTCCACTTT. V is TRBV11-1 and J is TRBJ1-6; D is uncertain. The V end lost 3 bases, the J end lost 8 bases, and 11 bases lay between the germline ends. Germline V gene lookup returns CDR1 SGHAT and CDR2 FQDESV (reference sequence). The CDR3 runs 14 residues.

V is TRBV6-6 and J is TRBJ1-5; unclear D gene. V shed 2 bases and J shed 6 bases, with 5 bases lying between them. The CDR3 consists of 12 residues. CDR1 is MNHNY and CDR2 is SVGAGI in the germline V gene (reference sequence). As DNA, the CDR3 is TGTGCCAGCAGTTACCCGATTCAGCCCCAGCATTTT. Protein product: CASSYPIQPQHF.

J is TRBJ2-7 and V is TRBV18; a weak D match, TRBD2 (6 bases). V was clipped by 1 base and J by 3 bases, with 13 bases between them. The CDR3 runs 15 residues. CDR1 is KGHSH, CDR2 LQKENI, per germline. CDR3 in DNA: TGTGCCAGCTCACCACGAAACGGGGGAGGCTACGAGCAGTACTTC. Translating it yields CASSPRNGGGYEQYF.

The V gene is TRBV19, the J gene TRBJ2-1; TRBD1 aligns across 7 bases. The CDR3 runs 13 residues. V shed 7 bases and J 7 bases; nucleotides not matched to a gene: 7. In germline, CDR1 is LNHDA, CDR2 SQIVND (reference sequence). The CDR3 nucleotides read TGTGCCAGTAAACCGGGACAGCCAAATGAGCAGTTCTTC. Translation: CASKPGQPNEQFF.

The V and J genes are TRBV30 and TRBJ1-2; D is unclear. This CDR3 is built from 13 residues. Germline loops: CDR1 GTSNPN, CDR2 SVGIG (reference sequence). Trimming stripped 5 bases from V and 1 base from J, with 11 bases between. CDR3 loop: CAWQPTGNYGYTF. The DNA for the CDR3 is TGTGCCTGGCAACCGACCGGTAACTATGGCTACACCTTC. Using reference TRBV30 and TRBJ1-2 for the parts outside the CDR3, the full variable domain is SQTIHQWPATLVQPVGSPLSLECTVEGTSNPNLYWYRQAAGRGLQLLFYSVGIGQISSEVPQNLSASRPQDRQFILSSKKLLLSDSGFYLCAWQPTGNYGYTFGSGTRLTVV.

This rearrangement joins TRBV6-5 to TRBJ2-1; 10 nucleotides align to TRBD2. This CDR3 has 15 residues. The germline CDR1 and CDR2 sequences are MNHEY and SVGAGI. The junction had 4 bases not matched to a gene; V was cut back by 6 bases and J by 2 bases. As DNA, the CDR3 is TGTGCCAGCAGCTGGACTAGCGGCGCCTACAATGAGCAGTTCTTC. Protein product: CASSWTSGAYNEQFF.

This rearrangement joins TRBV5-1 to TRBJ2-1, with 12 bases that match TRBD2. The V segment lost 4 bases and the J segment 3 bases; nucleotides outside the gene matches: 5. CDR1 is SGHRS and CDR2 is YFSETQ in the germline V gene. The CDR3 is 16 residues long. The CDR3 reads CASSTGLAGSYNEQFF. CDR3 nucleotide sequence: TGCGCCAGCAGCACCGGACTAGCGGGGAGCTACAATGAGCAGTTCTTC.

This clone showed up just once. The chain employs TRBV10-2 and TRBJ1-1; no definite D call. Germline V lookup: CDR1 WSHSY, CDR2 SAAADI. Trimming cost V 9 bases and J 7 bases, with 27 bases left between them. This CDR3 region has 16 residues. CDR3 region: CASIPYIGGLYGEAFF. CDR3 in DNA: TGCGCCAGTATCCCTTACATTGGTGGGCTCTACGGTGAAGCTTTCTTT.

The chain couples TRBV6-1 to TRBJ1-4; 10 bases are a match to TRBD1. Unmatched junction bases numbered 10, after V lost 4 bases and J lost 2 bases. This CDR3 region has 18 residues. CDR1 and CDR2 from the germline V gene are MNHNS and SASEGT. The CDR3: CASSGSRTGGTTNEKLFF. The CDR3 DNA follows: TGTGCCAGCAGTGGGTCCCGGACAGGGGGAACGACTAATGAAAAACTGTTTTTT.

The chain carries TRBV4-2 and TRBJ2-5, with TRBD1 matching 9 bases. After removal of 7 bases from V and 2 bases from J, the junction contained 14 bases not matched to a gene. Germline V gene lookup returns CDR1 LGHNA and CDR2 YNFKEQ. This CDR3 comprises 17 residues. This CDR3 is CASNSAPGQGSQETQYF. In nucleotides, the CDR3 is TGTGCCAGCAACTCCGCCCCAGGACAGGGGTCACAAGAGACCCAGTACTTC.

The chain combines TRBV11-2 with TRBJ2-7; D gene uncertain. V was clipped by 5 bases and J by 3 bases, with 8 bases between them. This CDR3 contains 12 residues. In germline, CDR1 is SGHAT, CDR2 FQNNGV. CDR3 DNA: TGTGCCAGCAGCCAAGACAACTACGAGCAGTACTTC. It specifies CASSQDNYEQYF.

V usage is TRBV19 and J usage is TRBJ1-5; TRBD1 matches 8 bases. The germline gives CDR1 LNHDA, CDR2 SQIVND (reference sequence). V was clipped by 3 bases and J by 6 bases; unmatched bases: 7. The CDR3 spans 15 residues. CDR3 region: CASSMDRVGVQPQHF. The DNA of the CDR3 is TGTGCCAGTAGTATGGACAGGGTGGGAGTTCAGCCCCAGCATTTT.

V usage is TRBV18 and J usage is TRBJ1-1; D is undetermined. CDR1 KGHSH and CDR2 LQKENI come from the germline V gene. Trimming pared 3 bases from V and 0 bases from J, leaving 8 bases between. The CDR3 has 14 residues. CDR3 coding DNA: TGTGCCAGCTCACCGAATAGAATGAACACTGAAGCTTTCTTT. Translated: CASSPNRMNTEAFF.

Here the CDR3 DNA reads TGTGCCAGCAGCCCCGGTGGTGGCTGGAACACTGAAGCTTTCTTT. Its protein product is CASSPGGGWNTEAFF. The V call is TRBV11-2, the J call TRBJ1-1; D remains unclear. The V and J ends lost 5 bases and 1 base respectively, with 14 bases between them. Germline lookup yields CDR1 SGHAT and CDR2 FQNNGV. The CDR3 runs 15 residues.

The V call is TRBV15, the J call TRBJ2-7; the D gene is possibly TRBD2 (5 bases). The germline gives CDR1 LNHNV, CDR2 YYDKDF (reference sequence). Trimming pared 0 bases from V and 12 bases from J, leaving 12 bases between. The CDR3 contains 12 residues. CDR3 residues: CATSRDAGNGYF. The CDR3 coding sequence is TGTGCCACCAGCAGAGATGCGGGCAACGGGTACTTC.

The gene calls are TRBV9 and TRBJ2-2, with D hard to call. Germline V gene lookup returns CDR1 SGDLS and CDR2 YYNGEE. V was trimmed by 0 bases and J by 0 bases, leaving 6 bases between them. The CDR3 length is 15 residues. The CDR3: CASSVVGSNTGELFF. CDR3 nucleotides: TGTGCCAGCAGCGTAGTAGGGTCGAACACCGGGGAGCTGTTTTTT.

The chain recombines TRBV7-9 with TRBJ1-5; a weak D match, TRBD1 (5 bases). V gave up 5 bases and J gave up 5 bases, with 22 bases separating them. The V gene's germline CDR1 is SEHNR and CDR2 FQNEAQ (reference sequence). This CDR3 contains 17 residues. CDR3 residues: CASSLSPPRESDQPQHF. Here the CDR3 DNA reads TGTGCCAGCAGCCTCTCGCCCCCCAGGGAGAGTGATCAGCCCCAGCATTTT. The full variable domain, rest sourced from reference TRBV7-9 and TRBJ1-5, is DTGVSQNPRHKITKRGQNVTFRCDPISEHNRLYWYRQTLGQGPEFLTYFQNEAQLEKSRLLSDRFSAERPKGSFSTLEIQRTEQGDSAMYLCASSLSPPRESDQPQHFGDGTRLSIL.

The CDR3: CASSMGRAPAASNEKLFF. The CDR3 coding sequence is TGTGCCAGTAGTATGGGCAGGGCCCCGGCTGCTTCTAATGAAAAACTGTTTTTT. This rearrangement joins TRBV19 to TRBJ1-4, with D perhaps matching TRBD1 (5 bases). The CDR3 is 18 residues long. The germline V gene encodes CDR1 LNHDA and CDR2 SQIVND (reference sequence). Trimming removed 3 bases at V and 3 bases at J, with 20 bases between.

This chain uses TRBV19 with TRBJ1-2, with a weak D call TRBD1 (6 bases). Trimming left V 6 bases short and J 6 bases short, with 14 bases between. Germline V gene data show CDR1 as LNHDA and CDR2 as SQIVND (reference sequence). The CDR3 runs 13 residues. DNA for the CDR3: TGTGCCAGTAGCTCACCACAGGGCCATGGCTACACCTTC. The encoded protein is CASSSPQGHGYTF.

The chain recombines TRBV4-1 with TRBJ2-5; 8 bases match TRBD2. V dropped 1 base and J dropped 1; count of bases not matched to a gene: 5. Per germline, CDR1 MGHRA and CDR2 YSYEKL. The CDR3 has 16 amino acids. The CDR3 region has the DNA TGCGCCAGCAGCCAAGGAGAGCGGGGGTCCCAAGAGACCCAGTACTTC. This encodes CASSQGERGSQETQYF.